This T cell receptor (beta chain) is drawn from a study of T cell responses to AZD1222 COVID-19 vaccine. Profiling relied on immunoSEQ multiplex PCR, and the TCRdb table lists in-frame clones only, not all of them. The sample holds 150,000 to 200,000 clones, 90% to 95% seen once. General study results and limits: Spike was spanned by vaccine-associated CD4 TCRs, which were dominant at 160-218 and 743-854. Variant regions that are unmutated are reportedly the target of nearly half of spike-specific TCRs. Females outnumbered males among donors, who were mostly white British; clonal diversity was possibly underestimated. The peak T cell response came first, and repertoires were sampled only after it.

Concerning this clone: Its antigen is unidentified.

This receptor was obtained from an adult in good health. The input for sequencing was peripheral blood, taken on day 0 of AZD1222 vaccination.

The DNA of the CDR3 is TGCACCAGCAGCCCTGGACAGGGAAAGAGCAATCAGCCCCAGCATTTT. Translating gives CTSSPGQGKSNQPQHF. The chain recombines TRBV1 with TRBJ1-5; the D call of TRBD1 is as the table states it, not checked on the DNA. TRBV1 is reported as a pseudogene. There are 16 residues in the CDR3.